This T cell receptor (beta chain) was recorded in a study of metastatic and nonmetastatic thyroid tumors. General study results and limits: Reportedly, malignant thyroid tumors had significantly higher TCR beta diversity than benign nodules, in blood and tumor.

TCRdb re-analyzed the PCR reads through MiXCR. The sample lists around 19,000 clones; roughly a sixth were seen once. Among the patients, none had received any treatment before thyroid surgery. In its sample, this clone was seen many times. What it binds is unknown. The sequence came from a female donor with papillary thyroid cancer or a benign thyroid nodule (not recorded which). Some clones in this sample may be carry-over from other donors' samples. The sample taken for sequencing was blood.

CDR3 bases: TGCAGCGTTGAGGGCAGAAATTCCTACAATGAGCAGTTCTTC. Protein: CSVEGRNSYNEQFF. The chain couples TRBV29-1 to TRBJ2-1; D uncertain. The germline V and J ends were trimmed by 3 bases and 1 base, with 10 bases remaining between them. The CDR3 loop spans 14 amino acids. Per the germline V gene, CDR1 is SQVTM and CDR2 is ANQGSEA.